The subject of this entry is one T cell receptor beta chain. Its antigen is not known. Each sample's TCRbeta library yielded on average roughly 43,000 productive templates. Assay: immunoSEQ multiplex PCR; the TCRdb copy retains only in-frame clones and omits some. This table has tens of thousands of clones, around 88% appearing once. The source of the sample is a study of STAT3 mutations in large granular lymphocyte leukemia. About the research overall: Immunosuppressive therapy was given to more than half of T-LGLL patients. Points from the study as a whole: In several patients, dominant TCR clone burden exceeded STAT3 mutant burden. Every T-cell large granular lymphocyte leukemia patient had at least one immunodominant TCR beta clonotype. Differing intervals and regimens complicate linking therapy response to clone burden.

Germline V gene data show CDR1 as MGHRA and CDR2 as YSYEKL. The V gene end was trimmed by 1 base and the J gene end by 7 bases; junction bases not matched to a gene: 9. The CDR3 is made up of 15 amino acids. This chain joins TRBV4-1 and TRBJ1-2; TRBD1 agrees at 7 bases. The specimen sequenced was peripheral blood mononuclear cells. The clonotype was recovered from a man aged 55 to 70 with T-cell large granular lymphocyte leukemia. Some clones in this sample may be carry-over from other donors' samples. CDR3 in DNA: TGCGCCAGCAGCCAAGCCGAGGGGGCGGATCGTGGCTACACCTTC. Protein product: CASSQAEGADRGYTF.